This T cell receptor (beta chain) was observed in a study of blood T cell repertoires in COVID-19. Whole-study context: COVID-19 samples from acute and convalescent phases originated in the United States, Italy and Spain. Sources were T cells, B-cell-depleted T cells, or PBMCs; the material itself was cDNA or gDNA.

In the study's own analysis: Amplification with reference gene primers provided the estimates of nucleated cell counts. Some clones are missing from TCRdb's copy, which holds only in-frame ones; the method was immunoSEQ multiplex PCR. The V and J calls and clone size are taken from that table; D and trimming were inferred from the DNA. The sample shows roughly 33,000 clones, about 93% of them seen only once. This clone was seen a single time. V lost 3 bases and J 4 bases, leaving 15 bases between the germline ends. CDR1 MRHNA and CDR2 SNTAGT come from the germline V gene. CDR3 length: 15 residues. Sequenced: peripheral blood. The V and J genes are TRBV6-4 and TRBJ1-1; D is possibly TRBD1 (5 bases). The clonotype was recovered from a human donor in a cohort sampled during active COVID-19. The DNA of the CDR3 is TGTGCCAGCAGTGAGGGCGGGGAGGGGAGCACTGAAGCTTTCTTT. It specifies CASSEGGEGSTEAFF.